This T cell receptor (beta chain) was recorded in a study of regulatory T cells in long-lasting Graves disease. CDR3 regions were amplified by Arm-PCR using iRepertoire HTBI primers to build TCR beta libraries. TCRdb reprocessed the multiplex PCR reads with MiXCR, giving one entry per CDR3 protein. The repertoire holds roughly 520,000 distinct CDR3 sequences, about 12% seen once, with approximately 9% in the top ten. CDR3 length: 18 residues. After removal of 0 bases from V and 3 bases from J, the junction contained 6 bases not matched to a gene. Germline V gene lookup returns CDR1 SGHNT and CDR2 YYREEE (reference sequence). Documented time point: newly diagnosed GD, antithyroid drugs for less than 3 months. RNA isolated from PBMCs was used to make the TCR library. In addition, the sample was reused for a study of T cells in Graves' hyperthyroidism and ophthalmopathy.

The chain is built from TRBV5-4 and TRBJ2-2; TRBD1 aligns across 12 bases. This TCR derives from a woman in her 30s with Graves disease. This sample comprised peripheral blood mononuclear cells (PBMCs), obtained at new diagnosis, from a patient treated with antithyroid drugs. The CDR3: CASSLGPGQGADTGELFF. The CDR3 region has the DNA TGTGCCAGCAGCTTGGGGCCGGGACAGGGGGCCGACACCGGGGAGCTGTTTTTT.